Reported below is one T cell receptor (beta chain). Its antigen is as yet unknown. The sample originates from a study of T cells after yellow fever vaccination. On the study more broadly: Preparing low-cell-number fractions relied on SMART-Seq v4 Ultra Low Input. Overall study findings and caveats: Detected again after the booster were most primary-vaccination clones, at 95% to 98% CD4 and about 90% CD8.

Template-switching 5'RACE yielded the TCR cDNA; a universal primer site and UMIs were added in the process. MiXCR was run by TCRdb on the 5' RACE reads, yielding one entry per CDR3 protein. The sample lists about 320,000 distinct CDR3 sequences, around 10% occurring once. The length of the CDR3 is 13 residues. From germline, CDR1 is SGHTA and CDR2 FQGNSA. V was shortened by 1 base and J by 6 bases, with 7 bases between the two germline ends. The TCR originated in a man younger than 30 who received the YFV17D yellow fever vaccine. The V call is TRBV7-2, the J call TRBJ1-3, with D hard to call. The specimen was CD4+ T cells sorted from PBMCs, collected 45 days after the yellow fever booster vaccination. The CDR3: CASSLDSSNTIYF. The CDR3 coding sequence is TGTGCCAGCAGCTTAGACAGTTCAAACACCATATATTTT. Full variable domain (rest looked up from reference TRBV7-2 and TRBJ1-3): GAGVSQSPSNKVTEKGKDVELRCDPISGHTALYWYRQSLGQGLEFLIYFQGNSAPDKSGLPSDRFSAERTGGSVSTLTIQRTQQEDSAVYLCASSLDSSNTIYFGEGSWLTVV.